This TCR beta chain came from a study of blood T cell repertoires in COVID-19. Study-level information: PBMCs, B-cell-depleted T cells, or T cells provided the cDNA or gDNA that made up the material.

Per the authors' pipeline: Amplification from reference gene primers served as the basis for estimated nucleated cell counts. Produced via immunoSEQ multiplex PCR; TCRdb's table is partial and in-frame only. The V and J calls and the clone size are those of that table, but D and trimming were determined from the DNA. This sample has about 45,000 clones, with 60% to 80% found just once. The length of the CDR3 is 14 residues. The V gene's germline CDR1 is SGHRS and CDR2 YFSETQ. Trimming removed 0 bases from V and 4 bases from J, with 7 bases in between. The chain recombines TRBV5-1 with TRBJ2-2; the D gene is possibly TRBD2 (6 bases). The sequencing input was peripheral blood. This sequence originates from a man between 65 and 85 years old with acute or convalescent COVID-19. CDR3 sequence: CASSLDGGTGELFF. In DNA form, the CDR3 reads TGCGCCAGCAGCTTGGACGGGGGCACCGGGGAGCTGTTTTTT.